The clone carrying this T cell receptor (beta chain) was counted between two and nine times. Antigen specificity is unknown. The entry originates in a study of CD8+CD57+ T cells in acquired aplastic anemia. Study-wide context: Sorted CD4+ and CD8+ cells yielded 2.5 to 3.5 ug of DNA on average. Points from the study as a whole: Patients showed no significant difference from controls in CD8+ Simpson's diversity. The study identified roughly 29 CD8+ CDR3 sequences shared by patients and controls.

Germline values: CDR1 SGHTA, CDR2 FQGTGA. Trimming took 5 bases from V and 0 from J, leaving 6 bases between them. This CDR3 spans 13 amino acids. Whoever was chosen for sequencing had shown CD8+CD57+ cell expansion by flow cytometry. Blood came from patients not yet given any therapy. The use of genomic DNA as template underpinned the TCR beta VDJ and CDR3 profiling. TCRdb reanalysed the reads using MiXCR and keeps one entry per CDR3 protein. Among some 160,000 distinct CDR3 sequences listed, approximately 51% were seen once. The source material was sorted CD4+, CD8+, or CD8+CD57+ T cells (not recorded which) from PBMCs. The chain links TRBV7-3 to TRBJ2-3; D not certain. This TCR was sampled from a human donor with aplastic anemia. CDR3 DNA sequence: TGTGCCAGCAGCACCCAAAGCACAGATACGCAGTATTTT. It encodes CASSTQSTDTQYF.